This TCR beta chain was identified in a study of low-dose radiotherapy and immunotherapy resistance in tumors. Study summary: Intravenously given cyclophosphamide 200 mg/m2 followed a two-week schedule that placed each dose one day before radiation and immunotherapy. Daily intake of oral aspirin 300 mg by patients lasted four cycles and began on cycle 1 day 1.

There are many counts of this clonotype. The CDR3 has 13 residues. Germline loops: CDR1 KGHSH, CDR2 LQKENI. V lost 2 bases and J 4 bases, leaving 5 bases between the germline ends. Time point of the sample: before trial treatment. Donors were administered nivolumab, ipilimumab, aspirin and low-dose cyclophosphamide, together with low-dose radiotherapy. TCR amplification ran 15 to 25 PCR cycles using constant-region and V-primer adapter primers. MiXCR, applied by TCRdb to the reads, yields one record per CDR3 protein. The repertoire consists of tens of thousands of distinct CDR3 sequences, with approximately 12% occurring once and the leading ten covering 6.2%.

This chain links TRBV18 with TRBJ2-2, with D hard to call. Specimen: PBMCs, collected before treatment. The TCR originated in a female donor with ovarian cancer. This CDR3 is CASSPYSTGELFF. Here the CDR3 DNA reads TGTGCCAGCTCACCATACAGCACCGGGGAGCTGTTTTTT.